This entry concerns a single T cell receptor (beta chain). Germline CDR1 reads MNHEY; CDR2 reads SVGEGT. V trimming: 2 bases; J trimming: 8 bases; junction bases outside the gene matches: 13. The CDR3 length is 19 residues. TCRdb's table, derived via immunoSEQ multiplex PCR, lists solely in-frame clones and lacks some. The profile shows approximately 74,000 clones, approximately 80% of them singletons. This sample was included in a study of blood T cell repertoires in COVID-19. The receptor was derived from a woman aged 80 or over with active or convalescent COVID-19. J is TRBJ2-1 and V is TRBV6-2 or TRBV6-3, with TRBD2 matching over 15 bases. The specimen sequenced was peripheral blood. The CDR3 protein is CASSYGWTSGRGFSDEQFF. The CDR3 DNA sequence: TGTGCCAGCAGTTACGGCTGGACTAGCGGGAGGGGGTTTTCGGATGAGCAGTTCTTC.